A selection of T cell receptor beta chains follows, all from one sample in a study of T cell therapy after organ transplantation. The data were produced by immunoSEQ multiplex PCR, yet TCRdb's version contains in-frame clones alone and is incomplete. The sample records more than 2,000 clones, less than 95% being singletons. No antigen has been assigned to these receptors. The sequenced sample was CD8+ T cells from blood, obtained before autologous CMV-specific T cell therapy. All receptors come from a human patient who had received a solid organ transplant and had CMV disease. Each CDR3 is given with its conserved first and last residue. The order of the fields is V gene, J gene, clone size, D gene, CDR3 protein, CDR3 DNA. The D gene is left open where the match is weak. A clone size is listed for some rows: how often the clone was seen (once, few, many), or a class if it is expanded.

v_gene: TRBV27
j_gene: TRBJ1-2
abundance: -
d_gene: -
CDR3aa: CASSPTGPNYGYTF
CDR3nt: TGTGCCAGCAGTCCTACAGGGCCCAACTATGGCTACACCTTC

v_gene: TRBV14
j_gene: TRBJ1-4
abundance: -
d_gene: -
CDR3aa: CASTPQEGTTNEKLFF
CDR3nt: TGTGCCAGCACCCCGCAGGAGGGTACAACTAATGAAAAACTGTTTTTT

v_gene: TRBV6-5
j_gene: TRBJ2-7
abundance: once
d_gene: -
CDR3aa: CASSYSGSYEQYF
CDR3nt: TGTGCCAGCAGTTACTCGGGATCCTACGAGCAGTACTTC

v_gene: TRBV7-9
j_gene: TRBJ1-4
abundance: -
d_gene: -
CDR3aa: CASSFLARTTNEKLFF
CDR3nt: TGTGCCAGCAGCTTTCTTGCGAGAACAACTAATGAAAAACTGTTTTTT

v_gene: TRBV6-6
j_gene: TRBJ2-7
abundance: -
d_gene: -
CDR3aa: CASSYGGGGYEQYF
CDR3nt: TGTGCCAGCAGTTACGGGGGGGGCGGCTACGAGCAGTACTTC

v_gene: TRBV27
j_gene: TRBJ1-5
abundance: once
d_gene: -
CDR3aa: CASSLTAGNQPQHF
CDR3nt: TGTGCCAGCAGTCTGACGGCGGGCAATCAGCCCCAGCATTTT

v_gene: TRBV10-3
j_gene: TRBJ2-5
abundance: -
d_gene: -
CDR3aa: CAISAAGTQETQYF
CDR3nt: TGTGCCATCAGTGCAGCGGGCACCCAAGAGACCCAGTACTTC

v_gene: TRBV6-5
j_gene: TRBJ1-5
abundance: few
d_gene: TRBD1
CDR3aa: CASRQGAFQPQHF
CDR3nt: TGTGCCAGCAGACAGGGGGCCTTTCAGCCCCAGCATTTT

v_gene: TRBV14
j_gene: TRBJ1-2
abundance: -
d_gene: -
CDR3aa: CASSQTGVAYGYTF
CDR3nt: TGTGCCAGCAGCCAGACGGGCGTCGCCTATGGCTACACCTTC

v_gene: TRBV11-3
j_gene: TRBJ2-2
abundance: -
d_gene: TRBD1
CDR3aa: CASSRTGAGTGELFF
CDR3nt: TGTGCCAGCAGCCGAACAGGGGCGGGTACCGGGGAGCTGTTTTTT

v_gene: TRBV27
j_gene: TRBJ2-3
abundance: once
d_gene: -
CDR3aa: CASTQSGLADTQYF
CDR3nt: TGTGCCAGCACCCAATCAGGGCTGGCAGATACGCAGTATTTT

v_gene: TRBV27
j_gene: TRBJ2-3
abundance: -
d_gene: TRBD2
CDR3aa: CASTPLGGRVTDTQYF
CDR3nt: TGTGCCAGCACCCCTCTGGGAGGGAGAGTCACAGATACGCAGTATTTT

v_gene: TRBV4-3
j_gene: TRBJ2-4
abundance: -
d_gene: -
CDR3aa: CASSQTVRDMLAKNIQYF
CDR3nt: TGCGCCAGCAGCCAGACGGTCCGGGACATGTTAGCCAAAAACATTCAGTACTTC

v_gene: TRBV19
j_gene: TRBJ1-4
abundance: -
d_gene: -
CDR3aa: CASSLLATNEKLFF
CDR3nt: TGTGCCAGTAGCCTTTTGGCAACTAATGAAAAACTGTTTTTT

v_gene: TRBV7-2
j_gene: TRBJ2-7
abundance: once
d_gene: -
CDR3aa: CASSYDSGIYEQYF
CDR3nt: TGTGCCAGCAGCTATGACTCAGGGATTTACGAGCAGTACTTC

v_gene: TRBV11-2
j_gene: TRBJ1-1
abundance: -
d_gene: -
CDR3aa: CASSDLNAVPEAFF
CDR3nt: TGTGCCAGCAGCGATCTTAACGCGGTGCCTGAAGCTTTCTTT